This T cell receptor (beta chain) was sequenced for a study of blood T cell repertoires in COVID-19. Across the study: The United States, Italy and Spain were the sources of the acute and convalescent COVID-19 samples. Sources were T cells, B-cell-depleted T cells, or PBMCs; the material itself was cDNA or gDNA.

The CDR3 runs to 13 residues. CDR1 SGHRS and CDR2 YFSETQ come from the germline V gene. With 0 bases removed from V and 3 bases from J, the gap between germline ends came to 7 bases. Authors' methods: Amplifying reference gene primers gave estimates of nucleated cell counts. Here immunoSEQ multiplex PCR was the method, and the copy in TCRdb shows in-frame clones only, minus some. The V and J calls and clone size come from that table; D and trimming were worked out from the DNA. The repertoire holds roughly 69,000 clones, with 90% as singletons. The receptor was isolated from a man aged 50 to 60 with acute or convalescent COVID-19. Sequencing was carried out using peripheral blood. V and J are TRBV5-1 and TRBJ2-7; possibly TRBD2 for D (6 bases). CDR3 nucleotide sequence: TGCGCCAGCAGCTTGGGGGGAGGCTACGAGCAGTACTTC. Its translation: CASSLGGGYEQYF.